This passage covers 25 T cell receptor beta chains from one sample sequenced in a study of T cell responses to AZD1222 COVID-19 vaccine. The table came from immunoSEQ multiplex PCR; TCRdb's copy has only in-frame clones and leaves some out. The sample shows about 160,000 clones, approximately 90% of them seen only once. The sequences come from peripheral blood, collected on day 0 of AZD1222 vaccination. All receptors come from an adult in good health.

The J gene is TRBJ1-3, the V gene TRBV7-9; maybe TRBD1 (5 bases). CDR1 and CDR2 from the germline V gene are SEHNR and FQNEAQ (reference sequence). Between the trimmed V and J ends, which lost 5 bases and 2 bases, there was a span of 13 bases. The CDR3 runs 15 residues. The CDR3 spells CASSASQGTGNTIYF. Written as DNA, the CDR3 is TGTGCCAGCAGCGCCTCTCAGGGAACTGGAAACACCATATATTTT.

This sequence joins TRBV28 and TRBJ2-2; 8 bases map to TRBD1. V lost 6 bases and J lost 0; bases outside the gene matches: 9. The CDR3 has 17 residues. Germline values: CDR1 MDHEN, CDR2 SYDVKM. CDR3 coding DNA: TGTGCCAGCAGAGGATCCGGGACAGGCCCGAACACCGGGGAGCTGTTTTTT. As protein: CASRGSGTGPNTGELFF.

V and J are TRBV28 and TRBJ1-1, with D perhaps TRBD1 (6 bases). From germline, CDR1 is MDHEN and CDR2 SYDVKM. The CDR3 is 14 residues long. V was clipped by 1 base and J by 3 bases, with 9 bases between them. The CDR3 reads CASSLSDSYTEAFF. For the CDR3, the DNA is TGTGCCAGCAGTTTATCGGACAGCTACACTGAAGCTTTCTTT.

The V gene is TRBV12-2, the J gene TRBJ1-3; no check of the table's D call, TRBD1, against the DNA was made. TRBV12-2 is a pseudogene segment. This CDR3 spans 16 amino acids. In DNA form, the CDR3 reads TGTGCAAGTCGCTTAGGTAGGGGCAGTCCTGGAAACACCATATATTTT. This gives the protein CASRLGRGSPGNTIYF.

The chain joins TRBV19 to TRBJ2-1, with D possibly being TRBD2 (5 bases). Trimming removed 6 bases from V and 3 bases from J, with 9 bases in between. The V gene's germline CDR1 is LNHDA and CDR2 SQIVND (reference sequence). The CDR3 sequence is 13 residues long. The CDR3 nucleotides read TGTGCCAGTAGGACTAAAGACTACAATGAGCAGTTCTTC. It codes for CASRTKDYNEQFF.

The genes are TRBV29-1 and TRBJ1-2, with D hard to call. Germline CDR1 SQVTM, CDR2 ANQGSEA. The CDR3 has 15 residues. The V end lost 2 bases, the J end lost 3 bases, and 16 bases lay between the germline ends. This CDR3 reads CSVESEQSLDYGYTF. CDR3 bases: TGCAGCGTTGAATCGGAACAGTCCTTGGACTATGGCTACACCTTC.

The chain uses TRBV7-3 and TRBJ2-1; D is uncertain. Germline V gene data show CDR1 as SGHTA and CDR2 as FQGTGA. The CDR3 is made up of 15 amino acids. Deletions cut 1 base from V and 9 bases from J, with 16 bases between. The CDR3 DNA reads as TGTGCCAGCAGCTTAAGTCCCACCGACTTTGGTGAGCAGTTCTTC. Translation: CASSLSPTDFGEQFF.

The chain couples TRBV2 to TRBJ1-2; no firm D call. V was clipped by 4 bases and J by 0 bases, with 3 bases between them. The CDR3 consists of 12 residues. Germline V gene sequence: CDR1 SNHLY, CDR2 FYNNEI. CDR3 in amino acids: CASSATNYGYTF. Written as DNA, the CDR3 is TGTGCCAGCAGTGCTACTAACTATGGCTACACCTTC.

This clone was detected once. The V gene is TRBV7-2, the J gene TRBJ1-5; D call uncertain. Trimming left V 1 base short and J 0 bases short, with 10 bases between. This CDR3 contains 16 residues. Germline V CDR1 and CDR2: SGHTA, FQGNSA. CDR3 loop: CASSLDGSNSNQPQHF. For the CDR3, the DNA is TGTGCCAGCAGCTTAGACGGCAGCAATAGCAATCAGCCCCAGCATTTT. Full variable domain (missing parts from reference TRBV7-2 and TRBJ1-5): GAGVSQSPSNKVTEKGKDVELRCDPISGHTALYWYRQSLGQGLEFLIYFQGNSAPDKSGLPSDRFSAERTGGSVSTLTIQRTQQEDSAVYLCASSLDGSNSNQPQHFGDGTRLSIL.

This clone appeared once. In DNA, the CDR3 is TGTGCCAGCAGGGGGACAGCTCAGAACACTGAAGCTTTCTTT. It is translated as CASRGTAQNTEAFF. This chain uses TRBV5-4 with TRBJ1-1, with TRBD1 matching over 7 bases. CDR3 size: 14 residues. J gave up 1 base and V 5 bases, and 5 bases lay outside the gene matches. Germline-derived CDR1 and CDR2 are SGHNT and YYREEE (reference sequence).

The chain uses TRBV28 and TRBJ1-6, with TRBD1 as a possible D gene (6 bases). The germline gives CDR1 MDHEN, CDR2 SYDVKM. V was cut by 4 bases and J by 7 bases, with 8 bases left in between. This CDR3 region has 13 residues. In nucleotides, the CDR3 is TGTGCCAGCAGTTCAGGGGCCAATTCACCCCTCCACTTT. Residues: CASSSGANSPLHF.

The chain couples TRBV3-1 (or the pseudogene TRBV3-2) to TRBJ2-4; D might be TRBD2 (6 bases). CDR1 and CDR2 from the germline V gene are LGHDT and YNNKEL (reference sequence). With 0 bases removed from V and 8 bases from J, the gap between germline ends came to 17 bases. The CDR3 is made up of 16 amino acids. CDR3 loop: CASSQDLECGGDIQYF. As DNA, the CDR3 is TGTGCCAGCAGCCAAGATTTAGAGTGTGGCGGGGACATTCAGTACTTC.

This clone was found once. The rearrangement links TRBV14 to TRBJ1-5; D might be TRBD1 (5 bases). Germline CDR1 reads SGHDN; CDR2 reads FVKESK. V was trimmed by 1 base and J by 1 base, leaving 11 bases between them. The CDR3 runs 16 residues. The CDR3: CASSQGLRASNQPQHF. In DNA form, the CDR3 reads TGTGCCAGCAGCCAAGGTCTCAGGGCCAGCAATCAGCCCCAGCATTTT. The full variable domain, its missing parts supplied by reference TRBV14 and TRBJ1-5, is EAGVTQFPSHSVIEKGQTVTLRCDPISGHDNLYWYRRVMGKEIKFLLHFVKESKQDESGMPNNRFLAERTGGTYSTLKVQPAELEDSGVYFCASSQGLRASNQPQHFGDGTRLSIL.

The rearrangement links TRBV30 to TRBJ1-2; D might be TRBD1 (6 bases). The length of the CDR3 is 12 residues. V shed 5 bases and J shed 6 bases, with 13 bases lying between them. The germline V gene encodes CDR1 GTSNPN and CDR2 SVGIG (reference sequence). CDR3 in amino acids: CAWETGKDGYTF. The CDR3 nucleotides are TGTGCCTGGGAAACAGGGAAGGATGGCTACACCTTC.

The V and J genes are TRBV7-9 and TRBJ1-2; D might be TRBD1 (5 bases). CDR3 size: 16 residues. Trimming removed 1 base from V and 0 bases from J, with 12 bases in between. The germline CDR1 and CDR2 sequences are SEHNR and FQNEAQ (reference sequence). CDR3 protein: CASSLEDGGANYGYTF. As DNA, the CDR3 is TGTGCCAGCAGCTTAGAGGACGGGGGAGCTAACTATGGCTACACCTTC. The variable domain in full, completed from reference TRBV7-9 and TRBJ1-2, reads DTGVSQNPRHKITKRGQNVTFRCDPISEHNRLYWYRQTLGQGPEFLTYFQNEAQLEKSRLLSDRFSAERPKGSFSTLEIQRTEQGDSAMYLCASSLEDGGANYGYTFGSGTRLTVV.

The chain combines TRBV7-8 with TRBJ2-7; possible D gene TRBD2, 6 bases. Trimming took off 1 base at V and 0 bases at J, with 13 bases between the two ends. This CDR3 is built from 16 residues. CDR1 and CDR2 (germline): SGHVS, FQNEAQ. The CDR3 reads CASSLEGGGNSYEQYF. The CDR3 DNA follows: TGTGCCAGCAGCTTAGAAGGAGGCGGGAACTCCTACGAGCAGTACTTC.

DNA for the CDR3: TGCGCCAGCAGCCAAGTCTGGGAGGGGCGCGACTATGGCTACACCTTC. Residues: CASSQVWEGRDYGYTF. This chain uses TRBV4-1 with TRBJ1-2; perhaps TRBD1 as D (5 bases). Germline V gene sequence: CDR1 MGHRA, CDR2 YSYEKL. V lost 1 base, J lost 3 bases, and 15 bases lay in between. The CDR3 loop spans 16 amino acids.

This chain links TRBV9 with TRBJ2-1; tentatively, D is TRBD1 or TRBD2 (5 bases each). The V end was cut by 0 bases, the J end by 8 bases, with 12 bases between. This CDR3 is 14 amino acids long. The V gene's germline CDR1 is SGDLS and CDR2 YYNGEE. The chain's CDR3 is CASSVVSGTDEQFF. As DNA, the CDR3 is TGTGCCAGCAGCGTAGTGTCAGGGACGGATGAGCAGTTCTTC.

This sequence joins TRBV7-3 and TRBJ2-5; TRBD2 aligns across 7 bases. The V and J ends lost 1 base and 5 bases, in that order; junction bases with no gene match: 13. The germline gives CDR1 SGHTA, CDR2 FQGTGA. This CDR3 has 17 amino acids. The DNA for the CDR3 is TGTGCCAGCAGCTTAAAATTCGGCGGGGCGGGAGCCGAGACCCAGTACTTC. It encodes CASSLKFGGAGAETQYF.

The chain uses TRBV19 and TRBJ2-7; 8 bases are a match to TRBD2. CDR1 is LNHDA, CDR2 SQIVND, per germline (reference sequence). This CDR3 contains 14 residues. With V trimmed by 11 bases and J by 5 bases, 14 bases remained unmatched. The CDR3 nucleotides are TGTGCCTCATCAGCGGGGGTGTTACCGAACGAGCAGTACTTC. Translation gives CASSAGVLPNEQYF.

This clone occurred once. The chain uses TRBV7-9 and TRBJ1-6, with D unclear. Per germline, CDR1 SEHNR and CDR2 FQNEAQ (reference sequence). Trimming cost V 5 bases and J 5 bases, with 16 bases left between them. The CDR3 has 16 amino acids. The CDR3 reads CASSPSREGNNSPLHF. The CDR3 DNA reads TGTGCCAGCAGCCCTTCGCGGGAGGGCAATAATTCACCCCTCCACTTT.

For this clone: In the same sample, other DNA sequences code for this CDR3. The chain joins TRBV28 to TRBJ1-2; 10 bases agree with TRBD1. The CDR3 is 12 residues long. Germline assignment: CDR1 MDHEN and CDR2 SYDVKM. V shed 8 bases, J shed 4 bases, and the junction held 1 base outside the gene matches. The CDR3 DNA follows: TGTGCCAGCCGGACAGGGGGCTATGGCTACACCTTC. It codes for CASRTGGYGYTF.

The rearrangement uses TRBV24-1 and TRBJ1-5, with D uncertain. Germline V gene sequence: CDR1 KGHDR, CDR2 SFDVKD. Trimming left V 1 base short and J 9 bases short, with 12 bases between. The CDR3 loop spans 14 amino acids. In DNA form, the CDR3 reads TGTGCCACCAGTGATTTCCCCCCCCCAGCGCCCCAGCATTTT. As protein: CATSDFPPPAPQHF.

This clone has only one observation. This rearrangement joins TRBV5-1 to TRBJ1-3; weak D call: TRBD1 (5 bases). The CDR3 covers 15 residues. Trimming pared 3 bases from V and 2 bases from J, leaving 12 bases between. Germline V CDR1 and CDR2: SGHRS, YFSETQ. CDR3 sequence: CASSSGGQAGNTIYF. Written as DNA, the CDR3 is TGCGCCAGCAGCTCCGGGGGTCAGGCTGGAAACACCATATATTTT.

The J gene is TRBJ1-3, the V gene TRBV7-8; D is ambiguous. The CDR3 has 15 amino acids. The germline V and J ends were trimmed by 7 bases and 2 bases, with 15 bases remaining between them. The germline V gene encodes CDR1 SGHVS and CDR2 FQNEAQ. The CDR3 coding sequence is TGTGCCAGCATCATTGACCGGGGAACTGGAAACACCATATATTTT. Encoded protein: CASIIDRGTGNTIYF.